The 5 T cell receptor beta chains below all came from one sample that was sequenced in a study of molecular identifiers for immune sequencing clone quantification. Each CDR3 protein gets one entry after TCRdb re-called the PCR reads with MiXCR. In the table there are about 630,000 distinct CDR3 sequences, less than 30% of which are singletons. Specimen: naive CD8+ T cells from blood, with Jurkat cell RNA spiked in. Regarding subset: FACS-sorted CD8+CD4-CCR7+CD45RA+ naive T cells. The receptors were gathered from a human donor in good health. Some libraries in this study had Jurkat cell RNA spiked in.

This clonotype was picked up many times. The CDR3 loop is CASAVGRVQPQHF. Here the CDR3 DNA reads TGTGCCTCCGCGGTGGGGCGAGTTCAGCCCCAGCATTTT. V is TRBV28 and J is TRBJ1-5, with a weak D call TRBD1 (5 bases). CDR3 size: 13 residues. The germline CDR1 and CDR2 sequences are MDHEN and SYDVKM. Trimming removed 11 bases from V and 6 bases from J, with 17 bases in between.

Comments on this clonotype: The CDR3 ends on some other residue instead of the conserved phenylalanine or tryptophan, so this is likely a read error. The chain combines TRBV29-1 with TRBJ2-7; 9 bases agree with TRBD1. J was trimmed by 0 bases and V by 7 bases; bases with no gene match: 4. This CDR3 spans 13 amino acids. Germline V lookup: CDR1 SQVTM, CDR2 ANQGSEA. The CDR3 DNA reads TGCAGCGGTGGACAGGGGAGCTCCTACGAGCAGTACCTC. Translation gives CSGGQGSSYEQYL.

This clonotype was seen a handful of times. The V call is TRBV20-1, the J call TRBJ1-5; 8 nucleotides align to TRBD1. CDR3 length: 15 residues. J was trimmed by 4 bases and V by 3 bases; bases with no gene match: 8. The germline V gene encodes CDR1 DFQATT and CDR2 SNEGSKA (reference sequence). The CDR3 protein is CSASPTDRGNQPQHF. CDR3 nucleotides: TGCAGTGCTAGTCCGACCGACAGGGGAAATCAGCCCCAGCATTTT.

Points on this clonotype: This may arise from a read error, as a much more abundant clone is one base away. The genes are TRBV27 and TRBJ1-2; 9 positions agree with TRBD1. CDR1 is MNHEY and CDR2 is SMNVEV in the germline V gene (reference sequence). The CDR3 sequence is 14 residues long. V shed 5 bases and J 8 bases; nucleotides not matched to a gene: 9. The CDR3 region is CASSPGQGMRGYTF. The CDR3 bases are TGTGCCAGCAGTCCGGGACAGGGTATGCGAGGCTACACCTTC.

This chain links TRBV7-2 with TRBJ1-6; 9 nucleotides match TRBD1. The CDR3 runs to 15 residues. Unmatched junction bases numbered 8, after V lost 5 bases and J lost 9 bases. In germline, CDR1 is SGHTA, CDR2 FQGNSA. The CDR3 here is CASSQGSTGGSPLHF. The CDR3 nucleotides read TGTGCCAGCAGCCAGGGGTCGACAGGGGGTTCACCCCTCCACTTT. The full variable domain, its missing parts supplied by reference TRBV7-2 and TRBJ1-6, is GAGVSQSPSNKVTEKGKDVELRCDPISGHTALYWYRQSLGQGLEFLIYFQGNSAPDKSGLPSDRFSAERTGGSVSTLTIQRTQQEDSAVYLCASSQGSTGGSPLHFGNGTRLTVT.